One and the same sample provided the 5 T cell receptor beta chains below, sequenced in a study of technical replicates of blood from a handful of donors (dated by TCRdb to the late 2010s). The library was produced with the immunoSEQ multiplex PCR assay. The table was pulled from immuneACCESS by TCRdb, which kept in-frame rearrangements only. Such tables lose some clones; where checked, under half of the loss comes from unresolved V genes, and the rest has no known cause. The sample table records 85,000 to 95,000 clones; almost 97% of these occur just once. Of the sample, approximately 0.35% falls within the top ten clones. Sample: T cells isolated from PBMCs. The receptors shown here come from a human donor in good health.

This clone has just a few counts. V is TRBV6-1 and J is TRBJ1-1, with 8 bases identical to TRBD1. CDR3 length: 13 amino acids. Losses at the gene ends were 3 bases for V and 3 bases for J; bases not matched to a gene: 0. Looked up from germline, CDR1 is MNHNS and CDR2 is SASEGT. The CDR3 loop is CASSEDRDTEAFF. The CDR3 bases are TGTGCCAGCAGTGAGGACAGGGACACTGAAGCTTTCTTT.

The chain couples TRBV20-1 to TRBJ2-7; maybe TRBD2 (6 bases). Trimming shortened V by 6 bases and J by 4 bases, and 10 bases separated the two germline ends. In germline, CDR1 is DFQATT, CDR2 SNEGSKA (reference sequence). The CDR3 runs 11 residues. CDR3 DNA sequence: TGCAGTGCGGGGGACTGGTACGAGCAGTACTTC. It is translated as CSAGDWYEQYF.

This sequence joins TRBV7-2 and TRBJ2-7; D might be TRBD1 (5 bases). Trimming left V 6 bases short and J 4 bases short, with 13 bases between. The length of the CDR3 is 13 residues. In germline, CDR1 is SGHTA, CDR2 FQGNSA. Here the CDR3 DNA reads TGTGCCAGCAGTTATTCTCAGGGATACGAGCAGTACTTC. Protein: CASSYSQGYEQYF.

The V call is TRBV19, the J call TRBJ2-5; 7 bases map to TRBD1. The CDR3 is 13 amino acids. CDR1 and CDR2 from the germline V gene are LNHDA and SQIVND (reference sequence). V trimming: 5 bases; J trimming: 5 bases; junction bases outside the gene matches: 5. DNA of the CDR3: TGTGCCAGTAGTGTACAGGGGTCGGAGACCCAGTACTTC. Translating it yields CASSVQGSETQYF.

The rearrangement joins TRBV28 to TRBJ2-3, with 7 bases lining up with TRBD1. V was pared by 4 bases and J by 2 bases, with 9 bases of the junction left unmatched. The CDR3 loop spans 16 amino acids. The germline V gene encodes CDR1 MDHEN and CDR2 SYDVKM. This CDR3 is CASSSLRDRYTDTQYF. CDR3 DNA: TGTGCCAGCAGTTCTCTCCGGGACAGATACACAGATACGCAGTATTTT.